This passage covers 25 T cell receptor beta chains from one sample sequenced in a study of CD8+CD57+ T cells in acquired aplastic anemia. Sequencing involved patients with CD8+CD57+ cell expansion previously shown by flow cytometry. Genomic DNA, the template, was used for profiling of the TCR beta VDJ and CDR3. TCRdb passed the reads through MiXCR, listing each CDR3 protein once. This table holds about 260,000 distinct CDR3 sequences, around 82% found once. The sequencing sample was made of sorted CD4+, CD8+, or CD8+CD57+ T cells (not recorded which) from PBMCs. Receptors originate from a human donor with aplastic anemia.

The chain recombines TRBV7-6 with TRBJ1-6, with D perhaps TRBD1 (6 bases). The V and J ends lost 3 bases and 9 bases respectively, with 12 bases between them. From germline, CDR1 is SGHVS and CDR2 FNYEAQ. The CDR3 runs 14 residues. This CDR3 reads CASSLDRWLSPLHF. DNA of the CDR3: TGTGCCAGCAGCTTGGACAGATGGCTTTCACCCCTCCACTTT.

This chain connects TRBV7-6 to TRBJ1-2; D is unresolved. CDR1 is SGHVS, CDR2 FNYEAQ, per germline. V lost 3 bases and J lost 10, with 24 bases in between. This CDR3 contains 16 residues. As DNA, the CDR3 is TGTGCCAGCAGCTTGGGGTCCTATAATTCACTATACCACTACACCTTC. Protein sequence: CASSLGSYNSLYHYTF.

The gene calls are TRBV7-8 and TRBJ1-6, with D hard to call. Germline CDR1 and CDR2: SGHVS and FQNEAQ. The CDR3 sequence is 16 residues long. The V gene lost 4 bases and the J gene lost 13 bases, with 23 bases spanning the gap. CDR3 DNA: TGTGCCAGCAGCTCTCACAGCGCCTGGTCAGCCCCTCCCCTCCACTTT. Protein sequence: CASSSHSAWSAPPLHF. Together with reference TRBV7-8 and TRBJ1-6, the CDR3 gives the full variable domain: GAGVSQSPRYKVAKRGQDVALRCDPISGHVSLFWYQQALGQGPEFLTYFQNEAQLDKSGLPSDRFFAERPEGSVSTLKIQRTQQEDSAVYLCASSSHSAWSAPPLHFGNGTRLTVT.

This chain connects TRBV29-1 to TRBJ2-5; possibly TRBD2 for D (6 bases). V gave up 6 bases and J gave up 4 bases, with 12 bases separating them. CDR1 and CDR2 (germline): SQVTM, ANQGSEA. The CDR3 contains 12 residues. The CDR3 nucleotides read TGCAGCGTCGCGCGGGGAGGAGAGACCCAGTACTTC. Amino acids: CSVARGGETQYF. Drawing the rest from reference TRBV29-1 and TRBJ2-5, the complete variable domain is SAVISQKPSRDICQRGTSLTIQCQVDSQVTMMFWYRQQPGQSLTLIATANQGSEATYESGFVIDKFPISRPNLTFSTLTVSNMSPEDSSIYLCSVARGGETQYFGPGTRLLVL.

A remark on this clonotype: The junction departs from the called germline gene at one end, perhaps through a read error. CDR3 sequence (DNA): TGTGCCAGCAGTGGGGATGATAGGACTAATGCCCAGCACTTT. The encoded protein is CASSGDDRTNAQHF. The rearrangement joins TRBV2 to TRBJ1-1; D is uncertain. This CDR3 is built from 14 residues. Germline CDR1 and CDR2: SNHLY and FYNNEI.

The CDR3 spells CASSHESDTYNEQYF. The CDR3 DNA follows: TGTGCCAGCAGCCATGAGAGCGATACCTACAATGAGCAGTATTTT. J is TRBJ2-3 and V is TRBV7-6; no clear D. Germline loops: CDR1 SGHVS, CDR2 FNYEAQ. This CDR3 is 15 amino acids long. Deletions cut 5 bases from V and 11 bases from J, with 23 bases between.

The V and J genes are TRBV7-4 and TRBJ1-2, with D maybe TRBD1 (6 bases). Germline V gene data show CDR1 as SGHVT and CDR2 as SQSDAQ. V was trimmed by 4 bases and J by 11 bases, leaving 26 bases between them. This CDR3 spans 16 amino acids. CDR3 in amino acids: CASSSGLRGLAFLYTF. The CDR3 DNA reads TGTGCCAGCAGCTCAGGCCTGAGGGGGTTAGCATTTCTTTACACCTTC.

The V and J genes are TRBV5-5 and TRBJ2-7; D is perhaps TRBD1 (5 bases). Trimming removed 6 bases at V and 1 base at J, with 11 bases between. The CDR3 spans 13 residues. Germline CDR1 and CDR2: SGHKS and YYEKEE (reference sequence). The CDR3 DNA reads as TGTGCCAGCAAGGGTACAGGTTCCTACGAGCAGTACTTC. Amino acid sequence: CASKGTGSYEQYF.

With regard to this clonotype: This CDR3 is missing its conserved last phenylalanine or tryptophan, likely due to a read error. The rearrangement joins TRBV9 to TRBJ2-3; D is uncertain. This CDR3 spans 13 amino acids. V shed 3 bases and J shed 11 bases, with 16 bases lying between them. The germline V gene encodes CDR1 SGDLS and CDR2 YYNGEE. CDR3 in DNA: TGTGCCAGCAGCGAAGGGTCAGATACGCAGCAGTATGTT. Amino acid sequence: CASSEGSDTQQYV.

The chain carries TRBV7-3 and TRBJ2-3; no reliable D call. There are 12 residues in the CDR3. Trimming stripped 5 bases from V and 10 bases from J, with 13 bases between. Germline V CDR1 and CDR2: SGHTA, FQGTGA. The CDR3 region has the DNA TGTGCCAGCAGCCCCGGTCAAAACCCGCAGTATTTT. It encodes CASSPGQNPQYF.

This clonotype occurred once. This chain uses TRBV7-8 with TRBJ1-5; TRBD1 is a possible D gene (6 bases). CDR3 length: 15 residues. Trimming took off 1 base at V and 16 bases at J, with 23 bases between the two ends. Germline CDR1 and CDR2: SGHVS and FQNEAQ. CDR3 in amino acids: CASSLEGGSAKQYHF. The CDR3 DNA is TGTGCCAGCAGCTTAGAGGGGGGTTCCGCTAAGCAGTATCATTTT. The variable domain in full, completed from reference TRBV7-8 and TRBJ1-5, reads GAGVSQSPRYKVAKRGQDVALRCDPISGHVSLFWYQQALGQGPEFLTYFQNEAQLDKSGLPSDRFFAERPEGSVSTLKIQRTQQEDSAVYLCASSLEGGSAKQYHFGDGTRLSIL.

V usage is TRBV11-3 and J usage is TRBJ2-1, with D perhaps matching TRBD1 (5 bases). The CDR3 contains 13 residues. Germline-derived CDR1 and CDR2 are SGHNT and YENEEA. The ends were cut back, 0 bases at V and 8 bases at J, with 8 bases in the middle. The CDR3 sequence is CASSLEVTDEQFF. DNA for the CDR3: TGTGCCAGCAGCTTAGAGGTGACAGATGAGCAGTTCTTC.

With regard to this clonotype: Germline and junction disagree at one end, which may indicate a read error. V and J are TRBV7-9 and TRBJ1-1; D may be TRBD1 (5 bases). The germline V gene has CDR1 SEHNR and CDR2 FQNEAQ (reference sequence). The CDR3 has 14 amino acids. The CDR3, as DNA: TGTGCCAGCAGCTTGGTACCCGGGGCCATGGATTTTGGATTT. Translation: CASSLVPGAMDFGF.

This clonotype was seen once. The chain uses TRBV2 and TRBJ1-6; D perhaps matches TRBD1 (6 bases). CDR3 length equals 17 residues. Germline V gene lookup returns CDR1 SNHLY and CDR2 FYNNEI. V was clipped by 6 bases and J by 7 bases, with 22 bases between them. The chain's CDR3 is CASSLSSSGGANSPLHF. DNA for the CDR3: TGTGCCAGCAGCTTAAGTTCATCTGGGGGCGCGAATTCACCCCTCCACTTT.

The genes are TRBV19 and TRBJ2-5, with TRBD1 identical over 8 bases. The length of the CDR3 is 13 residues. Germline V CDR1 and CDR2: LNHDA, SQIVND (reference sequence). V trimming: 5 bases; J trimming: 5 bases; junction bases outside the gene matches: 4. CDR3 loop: CASSARGHETQYF. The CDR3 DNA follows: TGTGCCAGTAGTGCCAGGGGGCACGAGACCCAGTACTTC. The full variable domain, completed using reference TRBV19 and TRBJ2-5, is DGGITQSPKYLFRKEGQNVTLSCEQNLNHDAMYWYRQDPGQGLRLIYYSQIVNDFQKGDIAEGYSVSREKKESFPLTVTSAQKNPTAFYLCASSARGHETQYFGPGTRLLVL.

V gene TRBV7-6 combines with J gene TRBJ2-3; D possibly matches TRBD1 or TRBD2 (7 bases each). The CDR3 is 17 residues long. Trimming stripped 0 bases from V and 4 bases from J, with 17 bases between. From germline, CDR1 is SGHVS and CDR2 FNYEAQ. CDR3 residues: CASSLAGGRGGSDTQYF. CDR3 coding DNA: TGTGCCAGCAGCTTAGCGGGCGGCAGGGGGGGATCAGATACGCAGTATTTT.

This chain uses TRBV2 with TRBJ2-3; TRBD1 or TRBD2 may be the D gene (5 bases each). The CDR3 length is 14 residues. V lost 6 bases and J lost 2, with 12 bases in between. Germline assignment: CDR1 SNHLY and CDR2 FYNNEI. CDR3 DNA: TGTGCCAGCAGCTTCCGGGGCTCCACAGATACGCAGTATTTT. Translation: CASSFRGSTDTQYF.

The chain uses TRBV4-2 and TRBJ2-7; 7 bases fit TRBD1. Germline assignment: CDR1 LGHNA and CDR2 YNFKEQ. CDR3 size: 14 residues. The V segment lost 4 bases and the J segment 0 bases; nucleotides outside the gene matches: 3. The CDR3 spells CASSPGTASYEQYF. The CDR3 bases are TGTGCCAGCAGCCCCGGGACAGCCTCCTACGAGCAGTACTTC.

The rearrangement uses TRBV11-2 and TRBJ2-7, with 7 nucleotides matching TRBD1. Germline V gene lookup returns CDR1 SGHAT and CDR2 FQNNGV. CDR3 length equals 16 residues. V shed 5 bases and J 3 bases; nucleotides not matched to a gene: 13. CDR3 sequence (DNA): TGTGCCAGCAGCGGGCCGACAGGGAATATCATCTACGAGCAGTACTTC. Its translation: CASSGPTGNIIYEQYF.

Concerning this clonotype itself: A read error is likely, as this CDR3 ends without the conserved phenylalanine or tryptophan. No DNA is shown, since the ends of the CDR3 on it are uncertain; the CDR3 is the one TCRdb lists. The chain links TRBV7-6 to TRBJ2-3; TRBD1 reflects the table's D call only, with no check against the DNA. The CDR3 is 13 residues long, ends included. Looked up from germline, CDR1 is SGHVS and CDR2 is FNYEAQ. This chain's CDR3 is CASSSDRALSPLL.

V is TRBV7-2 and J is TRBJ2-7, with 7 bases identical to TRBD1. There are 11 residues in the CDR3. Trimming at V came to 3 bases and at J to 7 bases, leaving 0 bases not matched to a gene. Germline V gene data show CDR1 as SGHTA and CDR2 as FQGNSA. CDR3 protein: CASSLTGEQYV. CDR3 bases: TGTGCCAGCAGCTTGACAGGGGAGCAGTACGTC.

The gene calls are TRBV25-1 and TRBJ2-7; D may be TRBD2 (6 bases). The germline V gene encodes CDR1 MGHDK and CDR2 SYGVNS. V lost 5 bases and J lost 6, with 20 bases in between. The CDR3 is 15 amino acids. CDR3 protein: CASSTEGSPTSEQYF. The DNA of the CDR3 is TGTGCCAGCAGTACGGAGGGGTCGCCTACCTCCGAGCAGTACTTC.

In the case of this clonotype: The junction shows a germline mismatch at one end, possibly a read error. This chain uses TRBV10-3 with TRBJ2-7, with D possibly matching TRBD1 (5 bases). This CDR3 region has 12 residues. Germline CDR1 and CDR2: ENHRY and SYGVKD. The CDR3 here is CATSAGRHEQYF. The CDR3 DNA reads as TGTGCCACCAGTGCAGGGCGGCACGAGCAGTACTTC.

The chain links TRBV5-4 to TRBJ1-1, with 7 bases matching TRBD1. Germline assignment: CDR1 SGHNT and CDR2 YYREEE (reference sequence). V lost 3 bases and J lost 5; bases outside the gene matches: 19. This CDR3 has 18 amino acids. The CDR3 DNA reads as TGTGCCAGCAGCTGGCAGAGGGGGCACACAGTTTCGAGGACTGAAGCTTTCTTT. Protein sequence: CASSWQRGHTVSRTEAFF.

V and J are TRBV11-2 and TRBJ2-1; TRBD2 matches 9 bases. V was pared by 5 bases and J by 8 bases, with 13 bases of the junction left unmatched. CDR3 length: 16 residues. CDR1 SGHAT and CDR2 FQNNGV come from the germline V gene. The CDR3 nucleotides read TGTGCCAGCAGCCCCCCAGGCAGCGGGGGGAGCGATGAGCAGTTCTTC. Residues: CASSPPGSGGSDEQFF.